A single sample gave rise to the 22 T cell receptor beta chains below, sequenced in a study of T cells in Graves' hyperthyroidism and ophthalmopathy. Amplified TCR beta CDR3 regions derived from RNA transcripts. The primer set for the first-round RT-PCR of the TCR CDR3 was HTBI. Each CDR3 protein is one row after TCRdb ran MiXCR on the multiplex PCR reads. The sample records 360,000 or so distinct CDR3 sequences, over 15% being singletons. Source material: blood. These receptors all come from a woman in her thirties or forties with Graves' ophthalmopathy.

In its sample, this clonotype was seen many times. The DNA for the CDR3 is TGTGCCAGCAGCCCGGGACTAGGAAGTGGTGAGCAGTTCTTC. Amino acid sequence: CASSPGLGSGEQFF. This sequence joins TRBV7-9 and TRBJ2-1; 8 bases are shared with TRBD2. Germline V gene data show CDR1 as SEHNR and CDR2 as FQNEAQ (reference sequence). J gave up 9 bases and V 5 bases, and 9 bases lay outside the gene matches. CDR3 length: 14 amino acids.

In this sample, this clonotype turned up many times. The CDR3 is CASSQDIQGNYGYTF. The CDR3 bases are TGCGCCAGCAGCCAAGATATACAGGGGAACTATGGCTACACCTTC. V and J are TRBV4-1 and TRBJ1-2; 7 nucleotides align to TRBD1. Germline CDR1 and CDR2: MGHRA and YSYEKL. The CDR3 is 15 residues long. V dropped 0 bases and J dropped 2; count of bases not matched to a gene: 3.

This clonotype has ten or more counts. The chain joins TRBV2 to TRBJ1-5; no firm D call. The CDR3 consists of 13 residues. Germline CDR1 is SNHLY and CDR2 is FYNNEI. V gave up 8 bases and J gave up 9 bases, with 17 bases separating them. The CDR3 spells CASRASVYWPQHF. CDR3 coding DNA: TGTGCCAGCCGGGCGTCGGTGTATTGGCCCCAGCATTTT.

This clonotype has ten or more counts. The gene calls are TRBV7-9 and TRBJ2-5; 9 nucleotides align to TRBD1. With 2 bases clipped from V and 5 bases from J, the junction kept 18 bases outside the gene matches. The CDR3 is made up of 19 amino acids. Germline V gene lookup returns CDR1 SEHNR and CDR2 FQNEAQ (reference sequence). The CDR3: CASSLPNIPGTGNFETQYF. CDR3 DNA: TGTGCCAGCAGCTTACCAAACATTCCCGGGACAGGGAATTTCGAGACCCAGTACTTC. Variable domain in full (rest from reference TRBV7-9 and TRBJ2-5): DTGVSQNPRHKITKRGQNVTFRCDPISEHNRLYWYRQTLGQGPEFLTYFQNEAQLEKSRLLSDRFSAERPKGSFSTLEIQRTEQGDSAMYLCASSLPNIPGTGNFETQYFGPGTRLLVL.

This clonotype was seen repeatedly, ten times or more. The rearrangement uses TRBV7-3 and TRBJ2-2, with D possibly being TRBD1 (5 bases). Germline lookup yields CDR1 SGHTA and CDR2 FQGTGA. This CDR3 has 12 amino acids. Deletions cut 5 bases from V and 7 bases from J, with 8 bases between. This CDR3 reads CASSLGVGELFF. DNA of the CDR3: TGTGCCAGCAGCCTAGGGGTCGGGGAGCTGTTTTTT.

This clonotype was seen many times. The chain joins TRBV2 to TRBJ1-5, with D possibly matching TRBD1 (5 bases). The length of the CDR3 is 12 residues. V shed 10 bases and J shed 9 bases, with 16 bases lying between them. CDR1 is SNHLY and CDR2 is FYNNEI in the germline V gene. CDR3 residues: CATRDSGRPQHF. The CDR3 DNA is TGTGCCACCAGGGATTCCGGTCGGCCCCAGCATTTT.

This clonotype was seen repeatedly, ten times or more. The rearrangement links TRBV20-1 to TRBJ2-7; 12 nucleotides line up with TRBD2. Germline-derived CDR1 and CDR2 are DFQATT and SNEGSKA (reference sequence). With V trimmed by 5 bases and J by 1 base, 6 bases remained unmatched. The CDR3 sequence is 15 residues long. CDR3 loop: CSAATGTSGSYEQYF. CDR3 bases: TGCAGTGCTGCAACCGGGACTAGCGGGTCCTACGAGCAGTACTTC.

This clonotype has a handful of counts. A much larger clone lies a single base off, so this may be a read error. V gene TRBV6-1 combines with J gene TRBJ1-1, with TRBD1 matching 7 bases. The V gene's germline CDR1 is MNHNS and CDR2 SASEGT. The CDR3 runs to 14 residues. CDR3: CGSTQGGRRTEAFF. CDR3 nucleotide sequence: TGTGGCAGCACTCAGGGGGGTAGGCGCACTGAAGCTTTCTTT.

This chain joins TRBV30 and TRBJ1-3; no clear D gene. Trimming pared 2 bases from V and 0 bases from J, leaving 8 bases between. The length of the CDR3 is 14 residues. Looked up from germline, CDR1 is GTSNPN and CDR2 is SVGIG (reference sequence). Here the CDR3 DNA reads TGTGCCTGGAGTTATGGGAGCTCTGGAAACACCATATATTTT. Protein product: CAWSYGSSGNTIYF.

This clonotype occurred many times. The rearrangement links TRBV12-3 or TRBV12-4 to TRBJ2-2; D remains ambiguous. V was pared by 0 bases and J by 1 base, with 6 bases between. The CDR3 is 15 amino acids. Here the CDR3 DNA reads TGTGCCAGCAGTTTAGCGCCAGTGAACACCGGGGAGCTGTTTTTT. The encoded protein is CASSLAPVNTGELFF.

This clonotype was found many times. This chain connects TRBV12-3 or TRBV12-4 to TRBJ1-6; D gene unclear. The CDR3 extends over 15 amino acids. Between the trimmed V and J ends, which lost 5 bases and 3 bases, there was a span of 11 bases. In DNA, the CDR3 is TGTGCCAGCAGTGCCCGGGCCCTCTATAATTCACCCCTCCACTTT. This gives the protein CASSARALYNSPLHF.

This clonotype was detected many times. The chain's CDR3 is CSVPLGAGEQYF. The CDR3 nucleotides read TGCAGCGTCCCTCTGGGGGCGGGCGAGCAGTACTTC. The chain recombines TRBV29-1 with TRBJ2-7; D perhaps matches TRBD1 (6 bases). Germline-derived CDR1 and CDR2 are SQVTM and ANQGSEA. This CDR3 is 12 amino acids long. V was clipped by 6 bases and J by 6 bases, with 15 bases between them.

This clonotype was observed at least ten times. The V and J genes are TRBV5-1 and TRBJ2-1; a possible D gene is TRBD2 (6 bases). The CDR3 covers 15 residues. Germline V gives CDR1 SGHRS, CDR2 YFSETQ. V was pared by 0 bases and J by 3 bases, with 10 bases between. CDR3 nucleotide sequence: TGCGCCAGCAGCTTGGCCGCGGGGATCTACAATGAGCAGTTCTTC. Its protein is CASSLAAGIYNEQFF.

At least ten counts were recorded for this clonotype. J is TRBJ1-1 and V is TRBV29-1; a possible D gene is TRBD1 (6 bases). Germline lookup yields CDR1 SQVTM and CDR2 ANQGSEA. This CDR3 contains 16 residues. Trimming stripped 4 bases from V and 1 base from J, with 19 bases between. The chain's CDR3 is CSVAGQTIYKNTEAFF. The CDR3, as DNA: TGCAGCGTTGCTGGACAGACAATATACAAGAACACTGAAGCTTTCTTT. The variable domain in full, with the rest retrieved from reference TRBV29-1 and TRBJ1-1, is SAVISQKPSRDICQRGTSLTIQCQVDSQVTMMFWYRQQPGQSLTLIATANQGSEATYESGFVIDKFPISRPNLTFSTLTVSNMSPEDSSIYLCSVAGQTIYKNTEAFFGQGTRLTVV.

This clonotype has a count of ten or more. The chain employs TRBV4-1 and TRBJ2-7; 9 nucleotides align to TRBD2. This CDR3 has 15 amino acids. CDR1 and CDR2 (germline): MGHRA, YSYEKL. The V segment lost 1 base and the J segment 4 bases; nucleotides outside the gene matches: 5. The CDR3 region is CASSQADSGSYEQYF. The CDR3 DNA sequence: TGCGCCAGCAGCCAAGCCGATAGCGGGAGTTACGAGCAGTACTTC.

This clonotype was recorded many times. The V gene is TRBV7-9, the J gene TRBJ1-1; D is uncertain. Trimming pared 1 base from V and 1 base from J, leaving 10 bases between. The length of the CDR3 is 15 residues. Germline V gene data show CDR1 as SEHNR and CDR2 as FQNEAQ (reference sequence). The CDR3 loop reads CASSLGEQPNTEAFF. CDR3 DNA sequence: TGTGCCAGCAGCTTAGGTGAGCAGCCGAACACTGAAGCTTTCTTT.

In its sample, this clonotype was seen many times. The DNA of the CDR3 is TGTGCCAGCAGCTCTTGGACAGGGCGAGTCACCGGGGAGCTGTTTTTT. Residues: CASSSWTGRVTGELFF. The V call is TRBV11-2, the J call TRBJ2-2; 8 bases agree with TRBD1. The CDR3 covers 16 residues. Germline V gene lookup returns CDR1 SGHAT and CDR2 FQNNGV. Trimming at V came to 4 bases and at J to 4 bases, leaving 8 bases not matched to a gene.

The chain employs TRBV12-3 or TRBV12-4 and TRBJ1-5; D might be TRBD1 (5 bases). The germline V and J ends were trimmed by 5 bases and 0 bases, with 11 bases remaining between them. The CDR3 totals 15 residues. The CDR3 loop reads CASSRLTDSNQPQHF. The CDR3 nucleotides are TGTGCCAGCAGTCGTTTGACAGATAGCAATCAGCCCCAGCATTTT.

The chain has TRBV6-2 or TRBV6-3 and TRBJ2-7; D gene unclear. Between the trimmed V and J ends, which lost 4 bases and 6 bases, there was a span of 7 bases. The CDR3 is made up of 11 amino acids. CDR1 is MNHEY, CDR2 SVGEGT, per germline. The CDR3 sequence: CASSFQGEQYF. Here the CDR3 DNA reads TGTGCCAGCAGTTTCCAAGGCGAGCAGTACTTC.

The chain couples TRBV11-2 to TRBJ1-1, with no clear D. V lost 5 bases and J lost 1, with 11 bases in between. The CDR3 loop spans 14 amino acids. Per the germline V gene, CDR1 is SGHAT and CDR2 is FQNNGV. The CDR3 nucleotides are TGTGCCAGCAGCCCGGGAGCATCGAACACTGAAGCTTTCTTT. This encodes CASSPGASNTEAFF.

This clonotype was observed many times. This chain connects TRBV9 to TRBJ2-7, with TRBD1 as a possible D gene (5 bases). V lost 3 bases to trimming and J lost 0 bases, with 13 bases between them. The CDR3 sequence is 15 residues long. Germline V CDR1 and CDR2: SGDLS, YYNGEE. CDR3 nucleotides: TGTGCCAGCAGCGCCCAGCAGGGATTCTCCTACGAGCAGTACTTC. It codes for CASSAQQGFSYEQYF.

V and J are TRBV27 and TRBJ1-5, with TRBD1 identical over 10 bases. V gave up 6 bases and J gave up 0 bases; unmatched junction bases: 8. The CDR3 totals 17 residues. Per the germline V gene, CDR1 is MNHEY and CDR2 is SMNVEV (reference sequence). The CDR3 loop is CASRYYGTGDSNQPQHF. The CDR3 DNA follows: TGTGCCAGCAGATACTACGGGACAGGGGATAGCAATCAGCCCCAGCATTTT.